This T cell receptor beta chain was sequenced for a study of T-cell reconstitution after alpha-beta-depleted transplantation in children. Germline V lookup: CDR1 SQVTM, CDR2 ANQGSEA. Trimming took 4 bases from V and 4 from J, leaving 7 bases between them. This CDR3 has 11 amino acids. The study's findings and limits: Several hundred rapidly expanded clones from non-depleted graft cells reportedly supplied alpha-beta T cells about two months post-transplant. T cells produced anew were the main source of T-cell counts and diversity one year after transplant. Several patients had high TCRbeta diversity at day 60; it came from surviving recipient T cells and thymic progenitors.

Concerning this clonotype: Its antigen is currently unknown.

Researchers prepared the TCRbeta library using unique molecular identifiers, the study reports. TCRdb independently ran MiXCR on the PCR reads; one entry per CDR3 protein. The profile covers over 200,000 distinct CDR3 sequences, with around 7.7% appearing a single time and less than 40% taken by the ten largest. The sequence was obtained from a male patient aged 2 to 10 who had a stem cell transplant for acute myeloid leukemia, so the T cells may come from the graft donor. The rearrangement uses TRBV29-1 and TRBJ1-2; D is unclear. The material sequenced was PBMCs, mostly from graft donor cells, taken 360 days after TCRalphabeta/CD19-depleted stem cell transplant. CDR3: CSVVSVYGYTF. The CDR3 DNA sequence: TGCAGCGTTGTGTCCGTCTATGGCTACACCTTC.